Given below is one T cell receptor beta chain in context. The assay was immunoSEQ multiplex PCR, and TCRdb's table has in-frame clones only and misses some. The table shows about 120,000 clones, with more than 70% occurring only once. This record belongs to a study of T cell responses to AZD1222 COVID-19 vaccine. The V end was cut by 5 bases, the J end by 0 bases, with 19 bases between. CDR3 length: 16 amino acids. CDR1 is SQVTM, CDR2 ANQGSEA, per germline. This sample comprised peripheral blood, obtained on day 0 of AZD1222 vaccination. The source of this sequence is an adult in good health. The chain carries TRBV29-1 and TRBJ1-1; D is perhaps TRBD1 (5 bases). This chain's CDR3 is CSVLGGVGRLNTEAFF. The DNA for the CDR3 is TGCAGCGTTTTGGGGGGTGTAGGACGTTTGAACACTGAAGCTTTCTTT. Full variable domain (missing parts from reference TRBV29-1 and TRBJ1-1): SAVISQKPSRDICQRGTSLTIQCQVDSQVTMMFWYRQQPGQSLTLIATANQGSEATYESGFVIDKFPISRPNLTFSTLTVSNMSPEDSSIYLCSVLGGVGRLNTEAFFGQGTRLTVV.